These 17 T cell receptor beta chains originate from one sample sequenced in a study of blood T cell repertoires in COVID-19. Repertoires were generated with immunoSEQ multiplex PCR, while TCRdb's copy carries only in-frame clones and drops some. The sample consists of 210,000 or so clones, 65% to 85% of them appearing once. Sequences were obtained from PBMCs or T cells enriched from blood (not recorded which). These receptors were collected from a man aged 25-45 years with acute COVID-19.

This clone has just a few counts. The rearrangement joins TRBV28 to TRBJ1-6, with D possibly being TRBD1 (5 bases). This CDR3 is built from 12 residues. Trimming took off 10 bases at V and 7 bases at J, with 11 bases between the two ends. The germline V gene encodes CDR1 MDHEN and CDR2 SYDVKM. Written as DNA, the CDR3 is TGTGCCATCTCGGAGGGGAATTCACCCCTCCACTTT. Translation: CAISEGNSPLHF.

This chain uses TRBV18 with TRBJ2-3, with D possibly being TRBD1 (5 bases). The CDR3 is 16 amino acids. V shed 6 bases and J shed 3 bases, with 19 bases lying between them. Germline lookup yields CDR1 KGHSH and CDR2 LQKENI. CDR3 sequence (DNA): TGTGCCAGCTCTCCCCGCGAAGGGGCGTGGACAGATACGCAGTATTTT. Translating it yields CASSPREGAWTDTQYF.

The genes are TRBV2 and TRBJ1-2; TRBD1 matches at 7 bases. Germline assignment: CDR1 SNHLY and CDR2 FYNNEI. The trim removed 1 base at V and 2 bases at J, leaving 4 bases unmatched. The CDR3 runs to 15 residues. The DNA of the CDR3 is TGTGCCAGCAGTGAAGTTTCCAGGGGGAACTATGGCTACACCTTC. This gives the protein CASSEVSRGNYGYTF.

The chain joins TRBV7-9 to TRBJ1-1; 9 bases match TRBD1. The CDR3 is 15 residues long. The germline V gene encodes CDR1 SEHNR and CDR2 FQNEAQ (reference sequence). The J segment lost 0 bases and the V segment lost 6 bases, leaving 5 bases of the junction unmatched. The CDR3: CASRGRTGVNTEAFF. The CDR3 nucleotides read TGTGCCAGCAGGGGCCGGACAGGGGTGAACACTGAAGCTTTCTTT.

V is TRBV5-6 and J is TRBJ2-1; 11 nucleotides line up with TRBD2. Germline V gives CDR1 SGHDT, CDR2 YYEEEE. J gave up 6 bases and V 3 bases, and 11 bases lay outside the gene matches. This CDR3 region has 17 residues. The CDR3 is CASSSIAGGRSGNEQFF. CDR3 coding DNA: TGTGCCAGCAGCTCCATAGCGGGGGGGCGGTCGGGCAATGAGCAGTTCTTC.

This chain joins TRBV6-1 and TRBJ1-4; D not certain. CDR1 MNHNS and CDR2 SASEGT come from the germline V gene. There are 16 residues in the CDR3. Trimming cost V 3 bases and J 3 bases, with 14 bases left between them. CDR3 residues: CASSEVRLAPNEKLFF. For the CDR3, the DNA is TGTGCCAGCAGTGAGGTTCGACTGGCACCTAATGAAAAACTGTTTTTT.

This clone was seen only a few times. In DNA, the CDR3 is TGTGCCAGCAGCGTAGCTCCCAGGGGGTCCGGAAACACCATATATTTT. Translating gives CASSVAPRGSGNTIYF. The chain links TRBV9 to TRBJ1-3; 7 bases match TRBD1. Losses at the gene ends were 0 bases for V and 4 bases for J; bases not matched to a gene: 7. CDR3 length: 16 residues. CDR1 and CDR2 from the germline V gene are SGDLS and YYNGEE.

V gene TRBV28 combines with J gene TRBJ1-2, with D possibly matching TRBD1 (6 bases). The germline CDR1 and CDR2 sequences are MDHEN and SYDVKM. This CDR3 contains 13 residues. The germline V and J ends were trimmed by 4 bases and 8 bases, with 14 bases remaining between them. CDR3 sequence: CASSSSQGRGYTF. The DNA for the CDR3 is TGTGCCAGCAGTTCGTCGCAGGGGAGAGGCTACACCTTC.

This clone came up a few times. J is TRBJ2-2 and V is TRBV9; TRBD1 matches at 8 bases. Trimming cost V 3 bases and J 4 bases; bases outside gene matches: 8. The CDR3 has 16 residues. Germline V gives CDR1 SGDLS, CDR2 YYNGEE. The CDR3 DNA sequence: TGTGCCAGCAGCGCCCGAGGACAGGGAATCACCGGGGAGCTGTTTTTT. Translating it yields CASSARGQGITGELFF.

The V call is TRBV5-1, the J call TRBJ1-2; 11 bases align to TRBD1. Germline CDR1 and CDR2: SGHRS and YFSETQ. Trimming cost V 0 bases and J 4 bases; bases outside gene matches: 2. The CDR3 contains 15 residues. DNA for the CDR3: TGCGCCAGCAGCTTGGCCGGGACAGGGGGCTATGGCTACACCTTC. Encoded protein: CASSLAGTGGYGYTF.

The gene calls are TRBV19 and TRBJ1-2, with 8 bases fitting TRBD1. In germline, CDR1 is LNHDA, CDR2 SQIVND (reference sequence). The V segment lost 5 bases and the J segment 4 bases; nucleotides outside the gene matches: 6. The CDR3 is 14 amino acids. CDR3 coding DNA: TGTGCCAGTAGTTCCTTCGACAGGGGCTATGGCTACACCTTC. Protein product: CASSSFDRGYGYTF. Full variable domain (missing parts from reference TRBV19 and TRBJ1-2): DGGITQSPKYLFRKEGQNVTLSCEQNLNHDAMYWYRQDPGQGLRLIYYSQIVNDFQKGDIAEGYSVSREKKESFPLTVTSAQKNPTAFYLCASSSFDRGYGYTFGSGTRLTVV.

This chain uses TRBV10-2 with TRBJ2-5, with D possibly being TRBD2 (5 bases). Trimming took off 6 bases at V and 7 bases at J, with 15 bases between the two ends. Germline values: CDR1 WSHSY, CDR2 SAAADI. This CDR3 has 13 residues. CDR3 in amino acids: CASRRDSPATQYF. In nucleotides, the CDR3 is TGCGCCAGCAGGAGGGATAGCCCGGCGACCCAGTACTTC.

CDR3 in amino acids: CAWSVPSAGNTIYF. The CDR3 bases are TGTGCCTGGAGTGTACCGAGTGCTGGAAACACCATATATTTT. V usage is TRBV30 and J usage is TRBJ1-3; D uncertain. V was clipped by 0 bases and J by 2 bases, with 8 bases between them. Germline assignment: CDR1 GTSNPN and CDR2 SVGIG (reference sequence). The CDR3 loop spans 14 amino acids.

The chain carries TRBV9 and TRBJ1-1; D unresolved. The germline V and J ends were trimmed by 3 bases and 2 bases, with 14 bases remaining between them. This CDR3 has 15 amino acids. CDR1 is SGDLS and CDR2 is YYNGEE in the germline V gene. The CDR3 DNA is TGTGCCAGCAGCGCTGGGAGTTGGCTTAACACTGAAGCTTTCTTT. Encoded protein: CASSAGSWLNTEAFF.

This clone was counted between two and nine times. The chain couples TRBV5-1 to TRBJ1-2; TRBD1 aligns across 8 bases. J was trimmed by 6 bases and V by 3 bases; bases with no gene match: 7. Germline CDR1 reads SGHRS; CDR2 reads YFSETQ. The CDR3 runs to 14 residues. The CDR3 DNA follows: TGCGCCAGCAGCTACGGACAGGGAGTCGATGGCTACACCTTC. Its translation: CASSYGQGVDGYTF.

This rearrangement joins TRBV5-6 to TRBJ2-3; TRBD2 matches 14 bases. This CDR3 comprises 14 residues. CDR1 SGHDT and CDR2 YYEEEE come from the germline V gene. J lost 7 bases, V lost 8 bases, and 6 bases had no gene match. The CDR3 sequence is CASRTSGGSHTQYF. CDR3 in DNA: TGTGCCAGTCGGACTAGCGGGGGGTCCCATACGCAGTATTTT.

V gene TRBV4-2 combines with J gene TRBJ2-4; a possible D gene is TRBD2 (6 bases). The CDR3 is 16 residues long. The germline V and J ends were trimmed by 3 bases and 0 bases, with 12 bases remaining between them. Germline CDR1 is LGHNA and CDR2 is YNFKEQ. CDR3 in amino acids: CASSQMGEAAKNIQYF. The CDR3 bases are TGTGCCAGCAGCCAGATGGGGGAGGCAGCCAAAAACATTCAGTACTTC.